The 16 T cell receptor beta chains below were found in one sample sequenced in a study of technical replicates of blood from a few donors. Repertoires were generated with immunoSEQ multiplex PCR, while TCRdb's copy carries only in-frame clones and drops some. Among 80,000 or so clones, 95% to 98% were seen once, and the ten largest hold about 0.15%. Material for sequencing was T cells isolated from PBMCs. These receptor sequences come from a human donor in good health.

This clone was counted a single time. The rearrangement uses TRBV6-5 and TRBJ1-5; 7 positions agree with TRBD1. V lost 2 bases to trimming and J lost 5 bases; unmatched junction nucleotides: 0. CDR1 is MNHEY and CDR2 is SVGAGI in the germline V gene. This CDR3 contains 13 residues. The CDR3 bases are TGTGCCAGCAGTTACAGGGGGCATCAGCCCCAGCATTTT. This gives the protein CASSYRGHQPQHF.

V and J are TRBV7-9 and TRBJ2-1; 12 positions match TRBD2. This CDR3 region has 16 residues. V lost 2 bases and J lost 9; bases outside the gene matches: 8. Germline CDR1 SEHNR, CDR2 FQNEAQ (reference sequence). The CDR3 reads CASSLPPSGGASEQFF. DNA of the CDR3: TGTGCCAGCAGCTTACCTCCTAGCGGGGGGGCCAGTGAGCAGTTCTTC.

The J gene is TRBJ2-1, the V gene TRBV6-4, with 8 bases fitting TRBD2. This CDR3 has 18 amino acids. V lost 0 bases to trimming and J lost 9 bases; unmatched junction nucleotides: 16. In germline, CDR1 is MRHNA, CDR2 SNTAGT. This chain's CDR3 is CASSDSRDREGLNCEQFF. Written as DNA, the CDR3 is TGTGCCAGCAGTGACTCTCGAGACCGGGAGGGCCTCAACTGTGAGCAGTTCTTC.

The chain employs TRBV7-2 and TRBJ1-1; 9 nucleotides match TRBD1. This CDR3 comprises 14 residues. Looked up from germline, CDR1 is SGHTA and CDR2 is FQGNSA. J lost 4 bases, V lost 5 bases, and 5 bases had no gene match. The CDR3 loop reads CASSRQGEGTEAFF. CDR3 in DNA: TGTGCCAGCAGCCGACAGGGGGAGGGCACTGAAGCTTTCTTT. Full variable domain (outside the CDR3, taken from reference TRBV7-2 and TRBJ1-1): GAGVSQSPSNKVTEKGKDVELRCDPISGHTALYWYRQSLGQGLEFLIYFQGNSAPDKSGLPSDRFSAERTGGSVSTLTIQRTQQEDSAVYLCASSRQGEGTEAFFGQGTRLTVV.

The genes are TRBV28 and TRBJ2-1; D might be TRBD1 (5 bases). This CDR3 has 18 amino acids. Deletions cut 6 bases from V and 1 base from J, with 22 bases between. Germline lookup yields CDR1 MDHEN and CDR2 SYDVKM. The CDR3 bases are TGTGCCAGCAGACCCCGGCCCCAGGGTTGGGAATCCTACAATGAGCAGTTCTTC. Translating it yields CASRPRPQGWESYNEQFF.

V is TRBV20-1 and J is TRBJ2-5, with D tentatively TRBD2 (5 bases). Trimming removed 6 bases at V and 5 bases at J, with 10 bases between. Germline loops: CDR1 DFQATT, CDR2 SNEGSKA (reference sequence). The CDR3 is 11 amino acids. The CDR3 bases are TGCAGTGCGTTGCGGGTGGAGACCCAGTACTTC. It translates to CSALRVETQYF.

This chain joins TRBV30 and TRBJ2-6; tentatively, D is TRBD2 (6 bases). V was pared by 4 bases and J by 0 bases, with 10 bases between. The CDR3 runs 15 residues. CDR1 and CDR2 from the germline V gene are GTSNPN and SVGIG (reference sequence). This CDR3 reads CAWIGGNSGANVLTF. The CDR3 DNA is TGTGCCTGGATTGGGGGGAACTCTGGGGCCAACGTCCTGACTTTC.

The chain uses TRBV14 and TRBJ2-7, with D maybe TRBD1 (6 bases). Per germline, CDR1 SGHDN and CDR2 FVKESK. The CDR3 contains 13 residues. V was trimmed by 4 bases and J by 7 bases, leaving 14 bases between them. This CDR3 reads CASSLRETGEQYF. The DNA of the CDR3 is TGTGCCAGCAGCCTTCGAGAGACAGGAGAGCAGTACTTC.

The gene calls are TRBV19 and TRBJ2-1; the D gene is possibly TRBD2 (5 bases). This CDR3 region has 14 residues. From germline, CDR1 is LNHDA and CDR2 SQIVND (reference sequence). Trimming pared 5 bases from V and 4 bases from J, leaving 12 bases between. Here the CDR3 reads CASSGLALYNEQFF. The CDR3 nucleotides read TGTGCCAGTAGTGGTTTAGCGCTTTACAATGAGCAGTTCTTC.

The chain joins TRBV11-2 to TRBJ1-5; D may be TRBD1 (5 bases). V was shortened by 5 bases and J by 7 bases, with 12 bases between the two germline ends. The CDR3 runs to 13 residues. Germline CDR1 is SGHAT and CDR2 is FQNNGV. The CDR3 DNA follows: TGTGCCAGCAGCAAGTCCCGGGGGCAGCCCCAGCATTTT. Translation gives CASSKSRGQPQHF.

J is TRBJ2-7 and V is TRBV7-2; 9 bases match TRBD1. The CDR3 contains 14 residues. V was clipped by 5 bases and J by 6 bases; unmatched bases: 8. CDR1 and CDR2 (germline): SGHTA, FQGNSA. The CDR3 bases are TGTGCCAGCAGCCCCGACAGGGGGTCGGGCGAGCAGTACTTC. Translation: CASSPDRGSGEQYF.

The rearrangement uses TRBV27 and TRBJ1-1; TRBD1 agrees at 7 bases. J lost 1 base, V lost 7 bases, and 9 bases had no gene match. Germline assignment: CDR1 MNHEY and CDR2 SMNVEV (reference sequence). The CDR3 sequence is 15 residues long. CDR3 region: CASIQLGQQNTEAFF. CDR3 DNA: TGTGCCAGCATCCAATTGGGACAGCAGAACACTGAAGCTTTCTTT.

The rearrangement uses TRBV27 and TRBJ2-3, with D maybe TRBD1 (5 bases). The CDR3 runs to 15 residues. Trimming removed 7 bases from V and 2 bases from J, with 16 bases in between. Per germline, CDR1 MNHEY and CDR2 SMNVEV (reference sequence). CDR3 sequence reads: CASTIGAADTDTQYF. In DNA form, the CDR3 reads TGTGCCAGCACCATAGGGGCGGCAGACACAGATACGCAGTATTTT.

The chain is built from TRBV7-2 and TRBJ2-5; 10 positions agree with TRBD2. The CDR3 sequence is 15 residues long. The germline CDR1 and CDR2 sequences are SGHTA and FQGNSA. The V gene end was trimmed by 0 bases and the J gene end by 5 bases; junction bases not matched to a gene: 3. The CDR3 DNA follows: TGTGCCAGCAGCTTAGCGCTTAGCGGGGGGGAGACCCAGTACTTC. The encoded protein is CASSLALSGGETQYF.

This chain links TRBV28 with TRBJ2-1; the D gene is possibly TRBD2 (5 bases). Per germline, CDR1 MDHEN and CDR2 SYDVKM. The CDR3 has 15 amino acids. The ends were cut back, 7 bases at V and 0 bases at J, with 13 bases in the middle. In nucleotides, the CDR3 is TGTGCCAGCACCAACGGGAAGAGCTCCTACAATGAGCAGTTCTTC. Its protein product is CASTNGKSSYNEQFF.

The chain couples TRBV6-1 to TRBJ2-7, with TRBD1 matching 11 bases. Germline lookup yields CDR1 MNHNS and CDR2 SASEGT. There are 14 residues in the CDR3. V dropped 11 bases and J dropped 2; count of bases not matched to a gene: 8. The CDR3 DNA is TGTGCCGGCGGGGGGACAGGGGGGGCCTACGAGCAGTACTTC. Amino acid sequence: CAGGGTGGAYEQYF.